These T cell receptor beta chains were read from a single sample in a study of blood T cell repertoires in COVID-19. The data were produced by immunoSEQ multiplex PCR, yet TCRdb's version contains in-frame clones alone and is incomplete. This sample carries approximately 300,000 clones, 90% of them seen once, and the ten largest clones take almost 4%. Sequencing was performed on PBMCs or T cells enriched from blood (not recorded which). Receptors originate from a woman aged 30 to 39 who had been exposed to COVID-19. Both conserved end residues are part of each CDR3. The D gene is left open where the match is weak. Not all rows give a size; the values are once, few, many and, for expanded clones, a class.

cdr3_length	clone_size	v_call	d_call	j_call	cdr3_nt	cdr3_aa
14	NA	TRBV10-3	TRBD1	TRBJ2-2	TGTGCCATCAGTGAGAACAGGGGGACCGGGGAGCTGTTTTTT	CAISENRGTGELFF
15	NA	TRBV2	NA	TRBJ1-1	TGTGCCAGCAGTGCTTTACGGAGTCCGTCGAGTGAAGCTTTCTTT	CASSALRSPSSEAFF
16	once	TRBV19	TRBD1	TRBJ1-3	TGTGCCAGTAGTATTGTTTGGGACAGCTCTGGAAACACCATATATTTT	CASSIVWDSSGNTIYF
15	NA	TRBV5-1	NA	TRBJ2-1	TGCGCCAGCAGCCCCGGATACGGGGTATACAATGAGCAGTTCTTC	CASSPGYGVYNEQFF
14	NA	TRBV5-1	TRBD1	TRBJ2-3	TGCGCCAGCAGCTTAGGACAGGCCACAGATACGCAGTATTTT	CASSLGQATDTQYF
14	NA	TRBV5-4	NA	TRBJ1-6	TGTGCCAGCAGCTGGGCGGGACGGGATTCACCCCTCCACTTT	CASSWAGRDSPLHF
16	NA	TRBV4-2	NA	TRBJ1-6	TGTGCCAGCAGCCAATCGGGTTTACTGAAAAATTCACCCCTCCACTTT	CASSQSGLLKNSPLHF
15	NA	TRBV7-7	NA	TRBJ2-7	TGTGCCAGCAGTTCCACATTACGGAGCTCCTACGAGCAGTACTTC	CASSSTLRSSYEQYF
14	NA	TRBV5-4	NA	TRBJ2-7	TGTGCCAGCAGCTTGGTTGCCAACAGCTACGAGCAGTACTTC	CASSLVANSYEQYF
15	once	TRBV11-1	TRBD1	TRBJ2-5	TGTGCCAGCAGCCCCCGGAAGGGGGCAGGGGAGACCCAGTACTTC	CASSPRKGAGETQYF
14	NA	TRBV29-1	TRBD1	TRBJ2-7	TGCAGCGTTGAAGATCGAAGGACAGGGGCGGGTCAGTACTTC	CSVEDRRTGAGQYF
15	NA	TRBV18	TRBD1	TRBJ2-7	TGTGCCAGCTCACCACCGGGACAGATCTCCTACGAGCAGTACTTC	CASSPPGQISYEQYF
14	NA	TRBV9	NA	TRBJ2-7	TGTGCCAGCAGCCCGTGGGGGGTCTCCTACGAGCAGTACTTC	CASSPWGVSYEQYF
14	NA	TRBV5-6	NA	TRBJ2-2	TGTGCCAGCAGCTTGGTGCTGAGCACCGGGGAGCTGTTTTTT	CASSLVLSTGELFF
15	NA	TRBV7-8	TRBD1	TRBJ2-7	TGTGCCAGCAGCTTAGGGGGACAGACCTACTACGAGCAGTACTTC	CASSLGGQTYYEQYF